The rows below give T cell receptor beta chains drawn from one sample of a study of cytomegalovirus exposure and HLA in healthy donors. The method was immunoSEQ multiplex PCR; TCRdb's version includes in-frame clones alone and lacks a portion of them. The repertoire holds under 300,000 clones, with 86% as singletons. Sequenced sample: PBMCs. These TCRs come from a woman under 30 in good health and CMV-seronegative. The CDR3 runs from the conserved cysteine through the conserved F or W. Each record gives: clone size, CDR3 length, V gene, D gene, J gene, CDR3 protein, CDR3 DNA. The D gene is left open where the match is weak. Rows may omit the clone size; those that give it use once, few, many or a size class.

few	16	TRBV6-6	TRBD2	TRBJ2-7	CASTLGGTQSSYEQYF	TGTGCCAGCACCCTCGGGGGGACTCAGAGCTCCTACGAGCAGTACTTC
.	15	TRBV7-2	TRBD2	TRBJ2-7	CASSIGGTSRLEQYF	TGTGCCAGCAGCATAGGCGGGACTAGCCGGCTCGAGCAGTACTTC
.	10	TRBV9	.	TRBJ1-2	CASSVTRPPF	TGTGCCAGCAGCGTAACTAGACCTCCCTTC
.	12	TRBV6-1	TRBD1	TRBJ1-1	CASSELDRGAFF	TGTGCCAGCAGTGAATTGGACAGGGGAGCTTTCTTT
.	16	TRBV18	.	TRBJ2-5	CASSPGGWLTQETQYF	TGTGCCAGCTCACCAGGGGGGTGGCTGACACAAGAGACCCAGTACTTC
.	15	TRBV9	.	TRBJ1-5	CASSFGGDPDQPQHF	TGTGCCAGCAGCTTCGGGGGAGATCCAGATCAGCCCCAGCATTTT
.	16	TRBV2	TRBD1	TRBJ1-4	CASSEAQGRGWEKLFF	TGTGCCAGCAGTGAAGCGCAAGGCAGGGGGTGGGAAAAACTGTTTTTT
.	12	TRBV6-6	.	TRBJ2-1	CASEGVYNEQFF	TGTGCCAGCGAAGGGGTCTACAATGAGCAGTTCTTC
.	14	TRBV28	TRBD1	TRBJ1-1	CASSPGQGWTEAFF	TGTGCCAGCAGTCCCGGACAGGGTTGGACTGAAGCTTTCTTT
.	17	TRBV13	.	TRBJ2-3	CASSPQTGIGGTDTQYF	TGTGCCAGCAGCCCACAGACTGGGATCGGGGGCACAGATACGCAGTATTTT
.	12	TRBV2	.	TRBJ2-7	CASSRTPYEQYF	TGTGCCAGCAGCAGGACACCCTACGAGCAGTACTTC
.	13	TRBV30	TRBD1	TRBJ2-7	CAWSKGAGDEQYF	TGTGCCTGGAGTAAGGGGGCCGGGGACGAGCAGTACTTC
.	15	TRBV19	TRBD1	TRBJ2-7	CASSAGTGHFYEQYF	TGTGCCAGTAGTGCCGGGACAGGCCACTTCTACGAGCAGTACTTC
few	13	TRBV2	TRBD1	TRBJ1-1	CASSGQGNTEAFF	TGTGCCAGCAGTGGACAGGGGAACACTGAAGCTTTCTTT
.	14	TRBV7-6	.	TRBJ2-7	CASSSGQMAGEQYF	TGTGCCAGCAGCTCTGGACAGATGGCTGGCGAGCAGTACTTC
.	15	TRBV19	TRBD2	TRBJ2-7	CASSLAGGGFHEQYF	TGTGCCAGTAGTCTAGCGGGAGGGGGTTTCCACGAGCAGTACTTC
.	13	TRBV28	.	TRBJ2-7	CASTRQVTYEQYF	TGTGCCAGCACCCGACAGGTAACCTACGAGCAGTACTTC
.	16	TRBV5-1	TRBD1	TRBJ1-1	CASSRDRGLVNTEAFF	TGCGCCAGCAGCCGAGACAGGGGGCTAGTGAACACTGAAGCTTTCTTT
.	15	TRBV30	TRBD2	TRBJ2-3	CACETSGGAGDTQYF	TGTGCCTGTGAGACTAGCGGGGGGGCCGGGGATACGCAGTATTTT
.	20	TRBV2	.	TRBJ1-1	CASSEPGTGGWGGMNTEAFF	TGTGCCAGCAGTGAACCGGGAACTGGCGGTTGGGGGGGAATGAACACTGAAGCTTTCTTT
.	15	TRBV14	.	TRBJ2-1	CASSPSGFLINEQFF	TGTGCCAGCAGTCCCTCGGGATTCCTAATCAATGAGCAGTTCTTC
.	15	TRBV4-1	.	TRBJ2-7	CASRQTLQGTYEQYF	TGCGCCAGCAGGCAAACTCTACAGGGCACCTACGAGCAGTACTTC
.	15	TRBV4-3	.	TRBJ1-1	CASSQDHWANTEAFF	TGCGCCAGCAGCCAAGATCACTGGGCTAACACTGAAGCTTTCTTT
once	18	TRBV19	TRBD2	TRBJ2-4	CASSVGLAGGVAKNIQYF	TGTGCCAGTAGTGTGGGACTAGCGGGAGGGGTAGCCAAAAACATTCAGTACTTC
.	15	TRBV6-4	TRBD1	TRBJ2-2	CASSEQGGGTGELFF	TGTGCCAGCAGTGAACAGGGGGGTGGCACCGGGGAGCTGTTTTTT
few	14	TRBV11-1	TRBD1	TRBJ1-2	CASSYGQEGYGYTF	TGTGCCAGCAGCTACGGACAGGAAGGCTATGGCTACACCTTC
once	15	TRBV9	.	TRBJ2-1	CASSVDGGINNEQFF	TGTGCCAGCAGCGTAGACGGCGGGATCAACAATGAGCAGTTCTTC
.	14	TRBV2	.	TRBJ1-2	CASRARGQLYGYTF	TGTGCCAGCAGGGCCCGAGGGCAGCTCTATGGCTACACCTTC
.	15	TRBV28	.	TRBJ1-6	CASSLWQGKDSPLHF	TGTGCCAGCAGTTTATGGCAGGGTAAGGATTCACCCCTCCACTTT
.	15	TRBV28	TRBD2	TRBJ2-1	CASYQALASGNEQFF	TGTGCCAGCTACCAGGCGTTGGCTAGCGGTAATGAGCAGTTCTTC
.	15	TRBV28	TRBD1	TRBJ1-2	CASSLGTGGRYGYTF	TGTGCCAGCAGTTTGGGGACAGGGGGCAGATATGGCTACACCTTC
.	15	TRBV7-9	.	TRBJ1-1	CAQLIRVLGNTEAFF	TGTGCCCAGCTGATCCGGGTTCTAGGGAACACTGAAGCTTTCTTT